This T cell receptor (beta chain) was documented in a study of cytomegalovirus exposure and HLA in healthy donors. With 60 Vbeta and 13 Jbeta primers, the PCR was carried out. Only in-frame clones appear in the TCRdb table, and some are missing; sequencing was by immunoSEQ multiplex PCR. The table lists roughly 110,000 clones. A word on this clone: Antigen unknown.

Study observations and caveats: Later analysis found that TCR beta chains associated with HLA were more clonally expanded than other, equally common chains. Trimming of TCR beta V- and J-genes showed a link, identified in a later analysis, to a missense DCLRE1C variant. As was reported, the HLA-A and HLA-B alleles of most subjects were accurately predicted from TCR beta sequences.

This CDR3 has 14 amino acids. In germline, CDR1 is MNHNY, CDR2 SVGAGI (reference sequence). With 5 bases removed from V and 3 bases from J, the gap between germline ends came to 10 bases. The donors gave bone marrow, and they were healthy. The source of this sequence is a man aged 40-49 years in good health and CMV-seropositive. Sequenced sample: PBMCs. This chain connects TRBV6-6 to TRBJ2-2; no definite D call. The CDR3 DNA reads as TGTGCCAGCAGTCCGTCCCGGGACACCGGGGAGCTGTTTTTT. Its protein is CASSPSRDTGELFF.